The clone carrying this T cell receptor beta chain was counted a few times. Its antigen is undetermined. The source of the sample is a study of identical twins. Findings of the study overall: The study found excess low generation probability among twin-shared out-of-frame alpha sequences. Cross-sectional statistics underpinned the conclusions; the same donors were not followed. Out-of-frame sharing of TCR alpha in monozygotic twins was underestimated by models.

TCRdb processed the 5' RACE reads anew with MiXCR; each CDR3 protein has one entry. The sample has fewer than 250,000 distinct CDR3 sequences; approximately 7.3% are singletons. There are 18 residues in the CDR3. The V gene lost 5 bases and the J gene lost 0 bases, with 19 bases spanning the gap. Germline V gene data show CDR1 as SGHVS and CDR2 as FQNEAQ. The same data also contributed to another study, on yellow fever vaccine responses in identical twins. According to that study: Among the twins, the vaccine T cell response reportedly seemed partly convergent and partly personalized.

Material for sequencing was CD8+ T cells sorted from blood. This clonotype was obtained from a woman younger than 35 in good health. This sequence joins TRBV7-8 and TRBJ2-2, with a tentative D call TRBD2 (5 bases). CDR3 amino acids: CASSPGGSSSTNTGELFF. In nucleotides, the CDR3 is TGTGCCAGCAGCCCAGGTGGGAGTTCGTCCACGAACACCGGGGAGCTGTTTTTT.